Listed here is a single TCR beta chain. Germline loops: CDR1 LGHDT, CDR2 YNNKEL (reference sequence). CDR3 length: 11 amino acids. The data originate from a study of blood T cell repertoires in COVID-19. Study in general: Samples came from the United States, Italy and Spain, spanning acute and convalescent COVID-19. Sources were T cells, B-cell-depleted T cells, or PBMCs; the material itself was cDNA or gDNA.

Authors' processing steps: Estimated nucleated cell counts came from reference gene primer amplification. The method was immunoSEQ multiplex PCR; TCRdb's version includes in-frame clones alone and lacks a portion of them. Clone size and V and J calls were adopted from that table, with D and trimming inferred from the DNA. The sample contains nearly 200,000 clones, approximately 80% of which appear only once. This TCR derives from a human donor with acute or convalescent COVID-19. The donor label of this sample is uncertain. Input material: peripheral blood. This sequence joins TRBV3-1 (or the pseudogene TRBV3-2) and TRBJ1-1; tentatively, D is TRBD1 (5 bases). CDR3 amino acids: CAAGLNTEAFF. CDR3 nucleotide sequence: TGTGCGGCAGGGCTGAACACTGAAGCTTTCTTT.